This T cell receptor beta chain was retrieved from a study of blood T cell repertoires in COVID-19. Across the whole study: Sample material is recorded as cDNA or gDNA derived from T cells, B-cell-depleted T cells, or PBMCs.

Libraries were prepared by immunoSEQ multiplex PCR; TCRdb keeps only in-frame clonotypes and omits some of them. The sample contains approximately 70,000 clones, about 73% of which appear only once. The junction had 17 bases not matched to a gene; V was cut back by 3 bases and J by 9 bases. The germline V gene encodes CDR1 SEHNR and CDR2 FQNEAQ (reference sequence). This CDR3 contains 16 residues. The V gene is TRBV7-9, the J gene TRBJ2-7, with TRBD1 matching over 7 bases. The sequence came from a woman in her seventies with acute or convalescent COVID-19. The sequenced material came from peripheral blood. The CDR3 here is CASSFGQAGTPSSQYF. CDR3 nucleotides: TGTGCCAGCAGCTTTGGACAGGCAGGAACCCCCTCTTCGCAGTACTTC.